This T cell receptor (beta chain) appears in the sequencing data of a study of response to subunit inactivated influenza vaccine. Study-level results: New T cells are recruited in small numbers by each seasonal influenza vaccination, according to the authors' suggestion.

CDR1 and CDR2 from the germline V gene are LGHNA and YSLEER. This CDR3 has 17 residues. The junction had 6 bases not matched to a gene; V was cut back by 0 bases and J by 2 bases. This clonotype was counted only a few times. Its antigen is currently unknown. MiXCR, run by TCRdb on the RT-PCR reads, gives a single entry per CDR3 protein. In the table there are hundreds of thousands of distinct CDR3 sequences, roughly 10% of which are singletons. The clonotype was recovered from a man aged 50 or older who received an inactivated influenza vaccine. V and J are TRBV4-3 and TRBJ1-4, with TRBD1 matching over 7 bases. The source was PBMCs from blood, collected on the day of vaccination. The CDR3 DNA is TGCGCCAGCAGCCAAGAGGAGGGGGCAGGGACTAATGAAAAACTGTTTTTT. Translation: CASSQEEGAGTNEKLFF.